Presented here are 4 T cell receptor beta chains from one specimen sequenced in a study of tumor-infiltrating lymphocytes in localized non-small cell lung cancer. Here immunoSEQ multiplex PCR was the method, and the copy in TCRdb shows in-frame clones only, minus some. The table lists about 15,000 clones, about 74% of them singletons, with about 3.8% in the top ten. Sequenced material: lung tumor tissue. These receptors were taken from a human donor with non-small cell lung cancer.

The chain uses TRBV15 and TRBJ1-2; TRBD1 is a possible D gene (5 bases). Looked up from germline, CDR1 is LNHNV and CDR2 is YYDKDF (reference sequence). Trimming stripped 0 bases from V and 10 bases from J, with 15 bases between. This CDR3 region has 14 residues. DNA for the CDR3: TGTGCCACCAGCAGAGATGAGGGACGAGAGAACTACACCTTC. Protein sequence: CATSRDEGRENYTF.

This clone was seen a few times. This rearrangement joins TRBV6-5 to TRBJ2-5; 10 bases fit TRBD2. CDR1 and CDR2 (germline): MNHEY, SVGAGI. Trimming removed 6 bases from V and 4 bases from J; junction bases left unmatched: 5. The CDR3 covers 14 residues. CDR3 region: CASRKTSGRETQYF. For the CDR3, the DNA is TGTGCCAGCAGGAAGACTAGCGGGCGAGAGACCCAGTACTTC.

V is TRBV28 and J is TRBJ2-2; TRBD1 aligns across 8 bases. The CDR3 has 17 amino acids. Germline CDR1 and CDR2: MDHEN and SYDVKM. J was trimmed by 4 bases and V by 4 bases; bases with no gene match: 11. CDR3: CASSSGGQEHRTGELFF. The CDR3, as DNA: TGTGCCAGCAGTTCCGGGGGACAGGAGCATCGCACCGGGGAGCTGTTTTTT.

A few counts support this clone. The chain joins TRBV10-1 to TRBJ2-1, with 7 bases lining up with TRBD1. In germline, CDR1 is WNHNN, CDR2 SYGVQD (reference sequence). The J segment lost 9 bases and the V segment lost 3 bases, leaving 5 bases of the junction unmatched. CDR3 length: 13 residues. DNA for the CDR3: TGCGCCAGCAGTGAAGGGGGCGAAGGTGAGCAGTTCTTC. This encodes CASSEGGEGEQFF.